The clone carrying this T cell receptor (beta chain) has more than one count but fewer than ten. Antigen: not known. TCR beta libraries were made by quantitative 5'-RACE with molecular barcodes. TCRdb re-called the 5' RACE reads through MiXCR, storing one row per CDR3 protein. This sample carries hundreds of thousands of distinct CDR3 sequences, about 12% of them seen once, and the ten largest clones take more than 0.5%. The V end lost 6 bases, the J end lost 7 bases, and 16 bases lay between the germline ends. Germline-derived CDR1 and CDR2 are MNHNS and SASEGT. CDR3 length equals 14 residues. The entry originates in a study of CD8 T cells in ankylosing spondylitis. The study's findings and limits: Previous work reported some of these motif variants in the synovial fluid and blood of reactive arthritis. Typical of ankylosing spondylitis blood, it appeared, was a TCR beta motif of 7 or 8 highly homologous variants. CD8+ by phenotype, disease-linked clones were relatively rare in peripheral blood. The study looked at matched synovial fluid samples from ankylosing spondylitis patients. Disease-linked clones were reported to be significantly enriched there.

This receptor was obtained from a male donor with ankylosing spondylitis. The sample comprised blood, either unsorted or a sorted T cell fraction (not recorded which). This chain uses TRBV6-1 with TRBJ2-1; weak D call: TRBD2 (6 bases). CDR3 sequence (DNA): TGTGCCAGCAGCCCCGGGACTGGAGTGAATGAGCAGTTCTTC. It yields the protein CASSPGTGVNEQFF.